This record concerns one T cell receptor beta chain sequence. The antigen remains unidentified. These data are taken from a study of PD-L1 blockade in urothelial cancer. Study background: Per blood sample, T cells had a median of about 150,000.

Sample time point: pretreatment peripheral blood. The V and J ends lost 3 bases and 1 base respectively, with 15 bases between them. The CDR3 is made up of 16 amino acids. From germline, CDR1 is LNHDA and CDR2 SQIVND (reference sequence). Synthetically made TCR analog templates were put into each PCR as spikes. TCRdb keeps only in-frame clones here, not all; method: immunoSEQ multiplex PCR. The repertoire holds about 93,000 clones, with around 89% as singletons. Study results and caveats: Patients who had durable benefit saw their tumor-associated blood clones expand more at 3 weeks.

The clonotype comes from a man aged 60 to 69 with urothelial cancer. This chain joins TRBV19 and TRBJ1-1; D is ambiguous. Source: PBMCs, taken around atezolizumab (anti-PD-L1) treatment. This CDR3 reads CASSMRLGSANTEAFF. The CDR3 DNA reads TGTGCCAGTAGTATGCGTCTAGGTTCAGCGAACACTGAAGCTTTCTTT.